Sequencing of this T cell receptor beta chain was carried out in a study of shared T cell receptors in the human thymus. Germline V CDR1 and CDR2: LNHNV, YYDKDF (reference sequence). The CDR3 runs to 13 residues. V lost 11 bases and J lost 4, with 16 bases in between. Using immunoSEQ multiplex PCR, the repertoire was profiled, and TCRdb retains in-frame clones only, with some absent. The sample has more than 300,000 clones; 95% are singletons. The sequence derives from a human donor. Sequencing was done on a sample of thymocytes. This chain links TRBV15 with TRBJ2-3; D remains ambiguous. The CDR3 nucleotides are TGTGCCCTCTCACGCTGGCTTGCAGATACGCAGTATTTT. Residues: CALSRWLADTQYF.